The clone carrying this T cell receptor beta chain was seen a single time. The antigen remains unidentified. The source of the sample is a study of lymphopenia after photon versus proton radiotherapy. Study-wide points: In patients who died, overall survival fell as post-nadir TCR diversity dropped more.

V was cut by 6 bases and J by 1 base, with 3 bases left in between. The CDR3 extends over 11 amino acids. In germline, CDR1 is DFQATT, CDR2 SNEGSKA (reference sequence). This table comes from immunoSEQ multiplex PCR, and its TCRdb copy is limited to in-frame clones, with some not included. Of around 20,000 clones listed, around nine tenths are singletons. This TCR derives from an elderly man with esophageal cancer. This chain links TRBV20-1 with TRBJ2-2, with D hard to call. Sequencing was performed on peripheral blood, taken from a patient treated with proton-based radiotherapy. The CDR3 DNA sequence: TGCAGTGCAAGGAACACCGGGGAGCTGTTTTTT. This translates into CSARNTGELFF.